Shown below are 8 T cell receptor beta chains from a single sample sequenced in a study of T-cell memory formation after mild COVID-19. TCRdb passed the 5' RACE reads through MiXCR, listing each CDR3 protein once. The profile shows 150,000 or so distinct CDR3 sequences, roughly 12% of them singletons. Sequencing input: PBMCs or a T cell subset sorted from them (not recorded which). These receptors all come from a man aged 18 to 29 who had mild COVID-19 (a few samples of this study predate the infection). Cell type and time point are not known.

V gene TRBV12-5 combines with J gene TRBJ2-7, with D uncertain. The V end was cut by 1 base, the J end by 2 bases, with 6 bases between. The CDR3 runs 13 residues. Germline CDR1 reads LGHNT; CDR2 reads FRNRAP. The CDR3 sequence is CASGLGKTYEQYV. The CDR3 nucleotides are TGTGCTAGTGGTTTGGGCAAAACCTACGAGCAGTACGTC.

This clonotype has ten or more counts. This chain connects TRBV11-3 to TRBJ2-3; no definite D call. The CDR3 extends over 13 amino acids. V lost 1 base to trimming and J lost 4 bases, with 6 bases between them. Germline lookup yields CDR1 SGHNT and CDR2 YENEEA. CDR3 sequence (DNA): TGTGCCAGCAGCTTAGGGACGGCAGATACGCAGTATTTT. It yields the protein CASSLGTADTQYF.

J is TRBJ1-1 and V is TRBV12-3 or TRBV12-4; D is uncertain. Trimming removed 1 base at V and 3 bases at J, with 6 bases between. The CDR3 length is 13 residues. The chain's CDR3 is CASSLVSDTEAFF. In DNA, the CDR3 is TGTGCCAGCAGTTTAGTATCAGACACTGAAGCTTTCTTT.

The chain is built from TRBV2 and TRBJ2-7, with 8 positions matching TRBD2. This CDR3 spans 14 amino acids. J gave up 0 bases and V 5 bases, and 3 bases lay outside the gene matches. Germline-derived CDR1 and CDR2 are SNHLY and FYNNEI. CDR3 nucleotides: TGTGCCAGCAGTAAGCGGGGGAGCTCCTACGAGCAGTACGTC. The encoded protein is CASSKRGSSYEQYV.

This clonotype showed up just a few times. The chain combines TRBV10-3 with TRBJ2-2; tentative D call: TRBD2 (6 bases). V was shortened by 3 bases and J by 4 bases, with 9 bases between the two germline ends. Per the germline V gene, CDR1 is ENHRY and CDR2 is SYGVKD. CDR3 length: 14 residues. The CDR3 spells CAISELASTGELFF. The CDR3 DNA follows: TGTGCCATCAGTGAACTAGCTAGCACCGGGGAGCTGTTTTTT.

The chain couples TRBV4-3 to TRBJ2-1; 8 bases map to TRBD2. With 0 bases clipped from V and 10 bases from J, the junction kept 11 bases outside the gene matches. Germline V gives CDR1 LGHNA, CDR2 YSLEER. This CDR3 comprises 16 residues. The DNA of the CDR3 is TGCGCCAGCAGCCAAGACCCCGGGACTAGTTCCAGGGAGCAGTTCTTC. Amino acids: CASSQDPGTSSREQFF.

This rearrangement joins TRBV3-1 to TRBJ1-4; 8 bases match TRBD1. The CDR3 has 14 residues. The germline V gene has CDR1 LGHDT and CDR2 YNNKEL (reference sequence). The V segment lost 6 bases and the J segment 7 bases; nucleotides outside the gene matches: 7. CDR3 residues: CASSDRTGREKLFF. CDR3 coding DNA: TGTGCCAGCAGTGACAGGACAGGGCGTGAAAAACTGTTTTTT. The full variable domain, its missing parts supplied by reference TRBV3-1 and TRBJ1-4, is DTAVSQTPKYLVTQMGNDKSIKCEQNLGHDTMYWYKQDSKKFLKIMFSYNNKELIINETVPNRFSPKSPDKAHLNLHINSLELGDSAVYFCASSDRTGREKLFFGSGTQLSVL.

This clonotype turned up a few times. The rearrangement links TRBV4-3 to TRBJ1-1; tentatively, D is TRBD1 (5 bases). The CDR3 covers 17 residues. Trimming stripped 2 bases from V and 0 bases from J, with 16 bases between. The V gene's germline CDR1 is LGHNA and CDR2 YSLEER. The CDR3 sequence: CASSQPSRGKLNTEAFF. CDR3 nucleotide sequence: TGCGCCAGCAGCCAACCTTCAAGGGGAAAACTGAACACTGAAGCTTTCTTT.